In its sample, the clone carrying this TCR beta chain was seen many times. Its antigen remains unknown. The entry originates in a study of CD8 T cells in ankylosing spondylitis. Study results and limitations: Several of the motif variants were reported before in synovial fluid and blood from reactive arthritis. Seemingly distinctive of ankylosing spondylitis blood was a TCR beta motif formed by eight highly homologous variants. Reports say disease-linked clones showed up significantly more in matched ankylosing spondylitis synovial fluid.

Germline CDR1 DFQATT, CDR2 SNEGSKA (reference sequence). V lost 6 bases and J lost 4, with 15 bases in between. The CDR3 is made up of 13 amino acids. MiXCR was run by TCRdb on the 5' RACE reads, yielding one entry per CDR3 protein. Here the sample spans approximately 520,000 distinct CDR3 sequences, 5.3% being singletons. The sequenced sample consisted of blood, either unsorted or a sorted T cell fraction (not recorded which). The chain uses TRBV20-1 and TRBJ1-2, with D possibly TRBD1 on 5 matching bases. This TCR came from a male donor with ankylosing spondylitis. CDR3 in amino acids: CSAPDKSRYGYTF. CDR3 DNA sequence: TGCAGTGCCCCGGACAAAAGTCGCTATGGCTACACCTTC.